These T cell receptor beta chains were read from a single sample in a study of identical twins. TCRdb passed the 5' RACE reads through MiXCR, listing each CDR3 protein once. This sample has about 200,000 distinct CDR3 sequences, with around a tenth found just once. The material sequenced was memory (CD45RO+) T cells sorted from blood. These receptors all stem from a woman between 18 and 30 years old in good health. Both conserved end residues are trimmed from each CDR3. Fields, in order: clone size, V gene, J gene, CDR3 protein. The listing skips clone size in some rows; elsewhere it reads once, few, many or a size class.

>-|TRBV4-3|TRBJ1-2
ASSQARGVRGYT
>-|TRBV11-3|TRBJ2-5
ASSLGFLAGEETQY
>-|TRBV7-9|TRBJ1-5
ASSSGQPYSNQPQH
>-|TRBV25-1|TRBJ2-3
ASSLGTRNTQY
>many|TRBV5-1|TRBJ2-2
ASSLVVADTGELF
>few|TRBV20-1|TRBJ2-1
SARGTSDNEQF
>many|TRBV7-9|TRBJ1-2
ASSQGAAGYGYT
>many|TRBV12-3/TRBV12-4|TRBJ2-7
ANSVTSYEQY
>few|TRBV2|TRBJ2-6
ASIRDRISGANVLT
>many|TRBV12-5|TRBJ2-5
ASGEPNRGAQETQY
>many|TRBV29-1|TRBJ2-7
SASARGAYEQY
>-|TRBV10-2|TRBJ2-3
ATRDRGTDTQY
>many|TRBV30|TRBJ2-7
AWSNLYEQY
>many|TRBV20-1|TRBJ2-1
SARDLSPHEQF
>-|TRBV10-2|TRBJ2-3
ASSTSDFTDTQY
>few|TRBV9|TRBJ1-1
ASSVATRNTEAF
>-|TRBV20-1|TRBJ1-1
SARDVGSNTEAF
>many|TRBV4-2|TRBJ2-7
ASSQDVGSWDEQY
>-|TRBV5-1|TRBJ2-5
ASSLGQMTETQY
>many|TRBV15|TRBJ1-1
ATSSGLQGSTEAF
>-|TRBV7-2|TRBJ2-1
ASSLDNGGNEQF
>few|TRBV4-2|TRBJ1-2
ASSPWRGWGFDT
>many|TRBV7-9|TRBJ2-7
ASSYRQGAYEQY
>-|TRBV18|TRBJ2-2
ASSPTGESTGELF
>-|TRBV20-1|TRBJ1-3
SAREAGKNTIY
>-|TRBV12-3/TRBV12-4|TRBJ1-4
ASGKPKGAEVANEKLF
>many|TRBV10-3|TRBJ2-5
AITAGGAETQY
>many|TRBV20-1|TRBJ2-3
SAREPGEDTQY
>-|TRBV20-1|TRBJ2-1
SARPRGTRNEQF
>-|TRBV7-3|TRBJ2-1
ASSLTYRDEQF
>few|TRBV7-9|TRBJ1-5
ASSYGGQGADQPQH
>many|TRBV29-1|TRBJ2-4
SVVPSGKQNIQY
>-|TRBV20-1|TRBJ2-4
SAMVLTKNIQY
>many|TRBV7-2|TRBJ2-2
ASSFPGLAGTGELF
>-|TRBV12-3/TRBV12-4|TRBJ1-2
SSQDRVNGYT
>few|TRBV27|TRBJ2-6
ASSFRGTGANVLT
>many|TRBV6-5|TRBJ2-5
ASSYSGGETQY
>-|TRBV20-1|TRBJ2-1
SAGVAGVGNEQF
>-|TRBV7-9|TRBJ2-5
ASSPATGLETQY
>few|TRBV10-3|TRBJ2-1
AISRGGAYNEQF
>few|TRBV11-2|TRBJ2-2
ASMIPRGPNTGELF
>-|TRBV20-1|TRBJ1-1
SARTGANTEAF
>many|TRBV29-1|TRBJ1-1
SVRKAMNTEAF